This T cell receptor (beta chain) is from a study of neurological immune-mediated disorders (dated by TCRdb to 2018 to 2020). Looking at the study overall: Of the 35 or so multiple sclerosis patients, some 30 had relapsing-remitting MS and 3 had secondary progressive MS. Using UMI-based sequencing, the study compared peripheral blood TCR-beta repertoires from patients with HTLV-I-associated myelopathy (HAM/TSP), patients with multiple sclerosis, and healthy controls. Longitudinal samples, technical triplicates and paired sorted CD4+ and CD8+ T-cell subsets, alongside PBMC samples, were included among the approximately 98 TCR-beta libraries. The cohort was made up of approximately 69 subjects, consisting of around 14 HAM/TSP patients, around 35 multiple sclerosis patients and 20 healthy controls. Here is what the overall study found, with its caveats: Repertoires from 18 of 34 MS patients were grouped by phylogenetic analysis into a cluster of related CDR3 sequences, suggesting a possible repertoire-level signature. The MS cluster was not associated with any clinical or MRI features, and the authors stated that larger cohorts are needed. TCR clonal expansion was highest in HAM/TSP patients and lowest in MS patients, with MS patients falling below even healthy controls. Expanded clones from different subjects shared no identical CDR3 amino acid sequences, which suggests that TCR-beta repertoires were private in all groups.

For unsorted PBMC libraries, 2 million PBMCs were used after storage in RNAlater at -80 degrees C until RNA extraction. The multiple sclerosis patients were enrolled in a US clinical protocol that evaluated disease progression with magnetic resonance imaging. Peripheral blood underwent Ficoll-Hypaque density gradient centrifugation to isolate PBMCs, which were then cryopreserved in liquid nitrogen. This clonotype has a count of ten or more. Its target antigen remains unknown. No base quality information exists; no much larger clone differs at one position. cDNA was synthesized by template-switch 5'RACE using a primer carrying a 10-nucleotide random unique molecular identifier by which each TCR transcript was tagged. Each sequencing run produced over 160 million TCR-beta sequences covering 15-18 subjects. The RNeasy kit was used to extract total RNA. TCR-beta VDJ regions were amplified with primers for the TCR constant region and the 5'RACE anchor, using the KAPA Real-time Library Amplification kit. Sample indexes and Illumina adaptors were added in a first PCR, after which library yield was increased in a second PCR. After Ampure bead purification, the TCR product of roughly 650 bp was size-selected on a 2% E-gel SizeSelection system. Before pooling, library quality was assessed on a Bioanalyzer, concentration was determined with Qubit, and library quantification was performed with the Kapa Library Quantification kit. An Illumina HiSeq 2500 was used to sequence the libraries paired-end at 2 x 150 bp. To increase sequence diversity, roughly 24-30% phiX was spiked into each library pool. Per the original workflow: The quality-filtered reads were processed with the UMI-based MiGEC pipeline, whose error correction step removed more than 80% of the raw TCR sequences. IMGT germline references were used for alignment of VDJ genes, and clonotypes were defined by a unique CDR3 amino acid sequence together with V-J genes. Clonal expansion, Shannon diversity and CDR3 relatedness were evaluated with VDJtools (CalcPairwiseDistances, ClusterSamples), while phylogenetic trees were built in CLCbio workbench. Clones with at least 8 unique UMIs were defined as expanded, with this threshold being based on coefficient-of-variation modelling across technical triplicates. TCRdb reprocessed the public reads (quality trimming at Q25 with fastp, clone calling with MiXCR) and kept in-frame beta chains. Here each entry gathers all rows of one CDR3 protein and keeps the most common genes and DNA. TCRdb, rather than the study authors, made the V and J calls. In this sample the table shows approximately 82,000 distinct CDR3 sequences, 2.5% to 3% of which occur a single time. The ten largest make up about 1% of the sample.

CDR1 is given as SGDLS and CDR2 as YYNGEE, both from the germline V gene. The V end loses 4 bases and the J end loses 6 bases, and a stretch of 20 bases separates them. Inclusive of the bounding cysteine and phenylalanine, the CDR3 is 15 residues long. The kept DNA is CDR3 alone, 45 bases in frame from the first base. This TCR was sampled from a woman aged 25 to 45 with multiple sclerosis. The rearrangement joined TRBV9 to TRBJ2-7; no confident D gene assignment can be made. The specimen was PBMCs. The CDR3 reads CASSPRSLGLSEQYF. The DNA is TGTGCCAGCAGCCCCCGATCGCTAGGGTTAAGCGAGCAGTACTTC.